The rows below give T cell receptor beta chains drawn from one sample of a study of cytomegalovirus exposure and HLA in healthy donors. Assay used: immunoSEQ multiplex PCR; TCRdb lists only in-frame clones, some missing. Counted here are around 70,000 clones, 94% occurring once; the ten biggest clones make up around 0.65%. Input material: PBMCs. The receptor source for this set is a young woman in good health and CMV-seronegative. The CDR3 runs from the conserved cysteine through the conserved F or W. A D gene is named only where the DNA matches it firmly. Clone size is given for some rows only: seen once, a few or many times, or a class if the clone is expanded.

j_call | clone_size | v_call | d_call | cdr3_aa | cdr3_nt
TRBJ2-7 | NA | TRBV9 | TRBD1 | CASSPRTGGVYEQYF | TGTGCCAGCAGCCCTCGGACAGGGGGTGTCTACGAGCAGTACTTC
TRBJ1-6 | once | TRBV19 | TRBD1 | CARGDSNNSPLHF | TGTGCCAGGGGGGACAGTAATAATTCACCCCTCCACTTT
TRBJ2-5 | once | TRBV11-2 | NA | CASRTQGSETQYF | TGTGCCAGCAGAACCCAGGGCTCCGAGACCCAGTACTTC
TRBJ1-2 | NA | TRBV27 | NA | CASSFSGHGGGYTF | TGTGCCAGCAGTTTTTCAGGGCATGGGGGGGGCTACACCTTC
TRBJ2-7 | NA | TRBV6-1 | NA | CASRASVGGSYEQYF | TGTGCCAGCAGAGCTAGCGTTGGGGGCTCCTACGAGCAGTACTTC
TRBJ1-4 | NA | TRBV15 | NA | CATSREWVMGPGNEKLFF | TGTGCCACCAGCAGAGAGTGGGTAATGGGGCCTGGTAATGAAAAACTGTTTTTT
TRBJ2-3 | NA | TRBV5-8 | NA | CASSLAALLMNTQYF | TGTGCCAGCAGCTTGGCCGCACTACTCATGAATACGCAGTATTTT
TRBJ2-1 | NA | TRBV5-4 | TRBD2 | CASSRGLAGGNEQFF | TGTGCCAGCAGCCGGGGACTAGCGGGGGGGAATGAGCAGTTCTTC
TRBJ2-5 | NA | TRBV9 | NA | CASSVGGASQETQYF | TGTGCCAGCAGCGTAGGGGGAGCTAGCCAAGAGACCCAGTACTTC
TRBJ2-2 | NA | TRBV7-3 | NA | CASSERQFANTGELFF | TGTGCCAGCAGCGAACGACAGTTCGCGAACACCGGGGAGCTGTTTTTT
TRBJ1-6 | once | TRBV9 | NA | CASSVSPDRTLNHHF | TGTGCCAGCAGCGTAAGTCCGGACAGAACCCTTAACCACCACTTT
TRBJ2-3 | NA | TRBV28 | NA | CASSLGLARSTDTQYF | TGTGCCAGCAGTTTGGGCCTAGCGAGAAGCACAGATACGCAGTATTTT
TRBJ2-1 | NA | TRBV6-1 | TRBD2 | CASSGFRGGVANEQFF | TGTGCCAGCAGTGGCTTCCGGGGGGGAGTCGCCAATGAGCAGTTCTTC
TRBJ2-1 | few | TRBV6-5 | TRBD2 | CASSKLAGDYNEQFF | TGTGCCAGCAGTAAACTAGCGGGGGACTACAATGAGCAGTTCTTC
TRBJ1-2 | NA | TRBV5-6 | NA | CASSIYPGGLYGYTF | TGTGCCAGCAGCATCTATCCGGGGGGCCTCTATGGCTACACCTTC
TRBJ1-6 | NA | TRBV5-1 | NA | CASSSRQDWSSPLHF | TGCGCCAGCAGCTCTCGACAGGATTGGAGTTCACCCCTCCACTTT
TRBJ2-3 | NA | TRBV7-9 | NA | CASSPAGNEDTQYF | TGTGCCAGCAGCCCGGCAGGGAACGAGGATACGCAGTATTTT
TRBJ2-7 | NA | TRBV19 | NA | CASGDSPEYEQYF | TGTGCCAGCGGGGACTCGCCCGAATACGAGCAGTACTTC
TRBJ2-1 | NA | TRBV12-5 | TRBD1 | CASGQINLGQGLNEQFF | TGTGCTAGTGGTCAAATAAATCTCGGACAGGGGCTCAATGAGCAGTTCTTC
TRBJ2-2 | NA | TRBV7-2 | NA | CASSPVRGNTGELFF | TGTGCCAGCAGCCCCGTCCGGGGTAACACCGGGGAGCTGTTTTTT
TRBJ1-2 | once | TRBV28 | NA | CASSTALYGYTF | TGTGCCAGCAGTACAGCATTATATGGCTACACCTTC
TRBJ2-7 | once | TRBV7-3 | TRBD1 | CASHATGGGFGEQYF | TGTGCCAGTCATGCCACAGGGGGCGGATTCGGCGAGCAGTACTTC
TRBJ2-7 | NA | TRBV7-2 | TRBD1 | CASSRGQGVSYEQYF | TGTGCCAGCAGCCGAGGACAGGGCGTCTCATACGAGCAGTACTTC
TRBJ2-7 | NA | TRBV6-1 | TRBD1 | CASSERTLKGAREQYF | TGTGCCAGCAGTGAAAGGACGCTGAAGGGGGCGAGGGAGCAGTACTTC
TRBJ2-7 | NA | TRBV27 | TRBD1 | CASSLWQGASYEQYF | TGTGCCAGCAGTTTATGGCAGGGGGCCTCCTACGAGCAGTACTTC
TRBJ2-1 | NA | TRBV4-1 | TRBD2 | CASSSGTSGTYNEQFF | TGCGCCAGCAGCTCCGGGACTAGCGGAACGTACAATGAGCAGTTCTTC
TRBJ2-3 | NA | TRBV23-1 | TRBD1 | CASSHQVPGQGAVDTDTQYF | TGCGCCAGCAGTCATCAAGTCCCGGGACAGGGGGCGGTGGACACAGATACGCAGTATTTT
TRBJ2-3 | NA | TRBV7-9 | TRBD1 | CASSFQPTGVDTQYF | TGTGCCAGCAGTTTCCAGCCGACAGGGGTGGATACGCAGTATTTT
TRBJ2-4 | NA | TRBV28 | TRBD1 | CASSPRQGAKNIQYF | TGTGCCAGCAGCCCAAGACAGGGAGCCAAAAACATTCAGTACTTC
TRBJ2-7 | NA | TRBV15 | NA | CATSRDRSYEQYF | TGTGCCACCAGCAGAGATCGCAGTTACGAGCAGTACTTC
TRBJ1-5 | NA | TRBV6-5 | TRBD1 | CASRQTGVSNQPQHF | TGTGCCAGCAGACAGACAGGGGTGAGCAATCAGCCCCAGCATTTT
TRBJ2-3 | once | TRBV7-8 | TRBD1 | CASSLGAGGTDTQYF | TGTGCCAGCAGCTTAGGGGCAGGGGGTACAGATACGCAGTATTTT
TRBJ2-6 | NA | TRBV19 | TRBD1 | CASSSTGAPSGANVLTF | TGTGCCAGTAGTTCGACAGGGGCTCCCTCTGGGGCCAACGTCCTGACTTTC
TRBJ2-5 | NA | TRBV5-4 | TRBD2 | CASSSQSGGRETQYF | TGTGCCAGCAGTTCTCAAAGCGGGGGTAGAGAGACCCAGTACTTC
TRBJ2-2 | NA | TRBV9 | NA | CASSYPGGLHTGELFF | TGTGCCAGCAGCTACCCCGGGGGGCTGCACACCGGGGAGCTGTTTTTT
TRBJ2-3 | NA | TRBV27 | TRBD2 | CASSRLAGSTDTQYF | TGTGCCAGCAGTCGACTAGCGGGGAGCACAGATACGCAGTATTTT
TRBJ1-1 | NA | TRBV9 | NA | CASSVGGENTEAFF | TGTGCCAGCAGCGTAGGGGGCGAGAACACTGAAGCTTTCTTT
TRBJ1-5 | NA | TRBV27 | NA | CASSVTTDSNQPQHF | TGTGCCAGCAGTGTGACAACAGATAGCAATCAGCCCCAGCATTTT
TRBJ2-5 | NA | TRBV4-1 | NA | CASSQGQDRIQETQYF | TGCGCCAGCAGCCAAGGACAAGACCGGATCCAAGAGACCCAGTACTTC
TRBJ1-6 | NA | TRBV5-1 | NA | CASSLNDNFNSPLHF | TGCGCCAGCAGCTTAAACGACAATTTTAATTCACCCCTCCACTTT
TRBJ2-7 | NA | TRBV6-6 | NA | CASRDLGRVYEQYF | TGTGCCAGCAGGGACTTAGGAAGGGTCTACGAGCAGTACTTC